This T cell receptor beta chain came from a study of T cell responses to AZD1222 COVID-19 vaccine. V was pared by 3 bases and J by 4 bases, with 15 bases between. The CDR3 loop spans 15 amino acids. CDR1 and CDR2 (germline): MNHNS, SASEGT. TCRdb keeps only in-frame clones here, not all; method: immunoSEQ multiplex PCR. The sample yields about 56,000 clones, approximately 88% seen once. This clonotype originated in an adult in good health. The sequencing here drew on peripheral blood, taken on day 0 of AZD1222 vaccination. This chain connects TRBV6-1 to TRBJ1-2; weak D call: TRBD1 (6 bases). The CDR3 reads CASSEGTRTGYGYTF. CDR3 sequence (DNA): TGTGCCAGCAGTGAGGGGACAAGAACGGGCTATGGCTACACCTTC.